This TCR beta chain was captured in a study of blood T cell repertoires in COVID-19 (dated by TCRdb to between 2020 and 2021). Background on the whole study: The collaborator samples originated in the United States, Italy and Spain and spanned the acute and convalescent phases of COVID-19. The material from the prospective study consisted of cDNA or gDNA derived from T cells, B-cell-depleted T cells, or PBMCs. The dataset comprised deeply sampled blood TCRbeta repertoires from subjects exposed to, actively infected with, or recovered from COVID-19. The repertoires were released in a freely available public database intended as a resource for research on the immune response to SARS-CoV-2. Samples were obtained from the ongoing ImmuneRACE study (first 160 participants) and from roughly 1,300 subjects provided by 6 global collaborators. The sample metadata nearly always contained a de-identified subject ID, COVID-19 status, age in years and sex. Where available, HLA class I and class II types were taken from metadata supplied by the sample provider and were not determined by assay-based typing. What the research found in general, with its limitations: The amount of clinical and demographic metadata varied by source and participant and was provided uncurated.

The CDR3 spans 15 residues, from the cysteine through the phenylalanine. The CDR3 DNA has 45 bases and is translated from base 1. CDR1 is given as DFQATT and CDR2 as SNEGSKA, both from the germline V gene (reference sequence). Relative to germline, V is 3 bases shorter and J is 4 bases shorter, with 15 bases between their ends. The immunoSEQ Assay, a bias-controlled multiplex PCR, was used to amplify TCRbeta CDR3 regions from genomic DNA. Regarding the original processing steps: Within the assay, amplification of reference gene primers was used to estimate how many nucleated cells each sample contained. To quantify the absolute abundance of each unique TCRbeta CDR3 rearrangement, sequence reads were collapsed and filtered. Productive Simpson clonality was computed per sample as the square root of Simpson's diversity index over productive rearrangements. TCRdb took this table from immuneACCESS and kept in-frame rearrangements with V and J called. Such tables lack part of the clones; where checked against another copy, unresolved V genes explain under half of the gap, and the rest is unexplained. The V and J calls and the clone size are those of that table, but D and trimming were determined from the DNA. The sample profile shows around 150,000 clones; roughly 80% of them were found once. The top ten hold approximately 11% of the sample.

As to this clone: The antigen it binds to is not known. Base quality data are lacking; no much larger clone is found one base away.

Another Seattle source contributed samples from volunteer blood donors who had recovered from COVID-19. Whole blood was collected in K2EDTA tubes by collaborating institutions according to the institutions' own protocols. For TCRbeta analysis, collaborators shipped samples in one of three forms: frozen whole blood, isolated PBMCs, or DNA extracted from either of those sample types. The V and J genes are TRBV20-1 and TRBJ1-4, with no reliable assignment of the D segment. The sequencing sample was made of peripheral blood. The sequence derives from a man in his 60s who had recovered from COVID-19. CDR3 reads: CSASGEVPDNEKLFF. The DNA reads TGCAGTGCTAGTGGAGAGGTCCCGGATAATGAAAAACTGTTTTTT.